This T cell receptor (beta chain) is drawn from a study of shared clonotypes between healthy human individuals. Naive CD8 cells, CD45RO-negative and positively selected for CCR7, excluded terminally differentiated effector memory CD45RA+ cells. Using immunoSEQ multiplex PCR, the repertoire was profiled, and TCRdb retains in-frame clones only, with some absent. Here the sample spans some 800,000 clones, roughly 92% being singletons. Overall study findings and caveats: The diversity represented, both genetic and in exposure history, was limited by few donors. Estimated richness values were generally larger in naive subsets than in memory subsets.

V lost 6 bases and J lost 1, with 7 bases in between. The V gene's germline CDR1 is MNHEY and CDR2 SMNVEV (reference sequence). The CDR3 is 13 residues long. To note about this clone: The antigen is unknown.

This TCR was recovered from a man under 40 in good health. The V gene is TRBV27, the J gene TRBJ2-1; D gene unclear. Sequencing was carried out using naive CD8+ T cells sorted from blood. CDR3 bases: TGTGCCAGCAGGTCGTTTTCCTACAATGAGCAGTTCTTC. Protein: CASRSFSYNEQFF.